This TCR beta chain was found in a study of blood T cell repertoires in COVID-19. Study-level background: Collection of acute and convalescent COVID-19 samples took place in the United States, Italy and Spain. PBMCs, B-cell-depleted T cells, or T cells were the source of the cDNA or gDNA that made up the material.

Original methodology: Researchers report that nucleated cell counts were estimated from reference gene primer amplification. Clones were read by immunoSEQ multiplex PCR, and TCRdb kept only the in-frame ones, dropping some. V, J and clone size reflect that table, while D and trimming were determined from the DNA. The sample yields hundreds of thousands of clones, almost 85% seen once. The sequence came from a human donor in a cohort sampled during active COVID-19. Sequencing was performed on peripheral blood.

CDR3 nucleotide sequence: TGTGCCTGGAGACAGGATACGTCAAGGACTGAAGCTTTCTTT. Amino acid sequence: CAWRQDTSRTEAFF. This rearrangement joins TRBV30 to TRBJ1-1; tentatively, D is TRBD1 (5 bases). The CDR3 sequence is 14 residues long. Germline V gene lookup returns CDR1 GTSNPN and CDR2 SVGIG (reference sequence). Trimming pared 3 bases from V and 5 bases from J, leaving 16 bases between.